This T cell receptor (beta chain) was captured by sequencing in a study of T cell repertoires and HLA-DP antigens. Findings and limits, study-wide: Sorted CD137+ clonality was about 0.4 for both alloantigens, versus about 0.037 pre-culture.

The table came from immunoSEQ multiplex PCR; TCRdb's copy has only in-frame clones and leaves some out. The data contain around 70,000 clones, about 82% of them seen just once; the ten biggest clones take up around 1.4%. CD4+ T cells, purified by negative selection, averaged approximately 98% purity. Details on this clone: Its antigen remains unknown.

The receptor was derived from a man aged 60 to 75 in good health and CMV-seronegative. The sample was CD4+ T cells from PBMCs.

The CDR3 loop reads CASSTGATEQYF. DNA for the CDR3: TGTGCCAGCAGCACCGGGGCCACCGAGCAGTACTTC. This rearrangement joins TRBV2 to TRBJ2-7, with D perhaps given as TRBD1 or TRBD2 (5 bases each). Germline V gene sequence: CDR1 SNHLY, CDR2 FYNNEI. Trimming removed 6 bases from V and 6 bases from J, with 12 bases in between. The CDR3 contains 12 residues.